Presented here are 19 T cell receptor beta chains from one specimen sequenced in a study of blood T cell repertoires in COVID-19. Assay used: immunoSEQ multiplex PCR; TCRdb lists only in-frame clones, some missing. In the table there are around 140,000 clones, about 86% of which are singletons. Sequences were obtained from peripheral blood. The receptors were gathered from a woman aged 55-69 years with acute or convalescent COVID-19.

The chain combines TRBV27 with TRBJ2-5; D is possibly TRBD1 (5 bases). CDR3 size: 12 residues. CDR1 and CDR2 (germline): MNHEY, SMNVEV (reference sequence). V was shortened by 10 bases and J by 4 bases, with 13 bases between the two germline ends. CDR3 loop: CATRQGPETQYF. The CDR3 DNA is TGTGCCACCCGTCAGGGCCCAGAGACCCAGTACTTC.

The V gene is TRBV7-9, the J gene TRBJ1-1, with D possibly being TRBD1 (5 bases). V was trimmed by 3 bases and J by 7 bases, leaving 12 bases between them. The CDR3 is made up of 13 amino acids. The V gene's germline CDR1 is SEHNR and CDR2 FQNEAQ (reference sequence). DNA for the CDR3: TGTGCCAGCAGCTTGGCCCGACAGTTTGAAGCTTTCTTT. Encoded protein: CASSLARQFEAFF.

The V and J genes are TRBV6-5 and TRBJ2-7; 9 bases agree with TRBD1. This CDR3 has 14 residues. V lost 6 bases, J lost 3 bases, and 6 bases stayed unmatched. Per the germline V gene, CDR1 is MNHEY and CDR2 is SVGAGI. This CDR3 is CASRPPGQGYEQYF. The CDR3 coding sequence is TGTGCCAGCAGGCCCCCGGGACAGGGCTACGAGCAGTACTTC.

This clone came up a few times. The CDR3 protein is CASSSGLIGGDNSPLHF. In nucleotides, the CDR3 is TGCGCCAGCAGCTCGGGACTCATCGGGGGAGATAATTCACCCCTCCACTTT. J is TRBJ1-6 and V is TRBV5-1; TRBD1 might be the D (5 bases). Germline-derived CDR1 and CDR2 are SGHRS and YFSETQ. Trimming took 3 bases from V and 5 from J, leaving 18 bases between them. CDR3 length: 17 amino acids.

The chain is built from TRBV9 and TRBJ1-5; maybe TRBD1 (6 bases). Germline CDR1 SGDLS, CDR2 YYNGEE. V dropped 4 bases and J dropped 2 bases, with 13 bases sitting between them. The CDR3 consists of 15 residues. In nucleotides, the CDR3 is TGTGCCAGCAGCCAAACAGGGAGTGGCAATCAGCCCCAGCATTTT. As protein: CASSQTGSGNQPQHF. The full variable domain, its missing parts supplied by reference TRBV9 and TRBJ1-5, is DSGVTQTPKHLITATGQRVTLRCSPRSGDLSVYWYQQSLDQGLQFLIQYYNGEERAKGNILERFSAQQFPDLHSELNLSSLELGDSALYFCASSQTGSGNQPQHFGDGTRLSIL.

This clone was detected a few times. The chain joins TRBV6-5 to TRBJ1-1, with TRBD1 identical over 9 bases. The trim removed 6 bases at V and 3 bases at J, leaving 5 bases unmatched. Germline CDR1 and CDR2: MNHEY and SVGAGI. The CDR3 covers 14 residues. CDR3 bases: TGTGCCAGCAGCCATAGGACAGGGGACACTGAAGCTTTCTTT. Translation gives CASSHRTGDTEAFF.

This sequence joins TRBV6-5 and TRBJ1-1; TRBD1 matches at 9 bases. The germline V gene has CDR1 MNHEY and CDR2 SVGAGI. The V and J ends lost 7 bases and 0 bases, in that order; junction bases with no gene match: 3. This CDR3 spans 14 amino acids. The CDR3 DNA follows: TGTGCCAGCACCCGGGACAGGGTGAACACTGAAGCTTTCTTT. Its translation: CASTRDRVNTEAFF.

The chain links TRBV18 to TRBJ2-3; D is undetermined. The CDR3 runs to 12 residues. V was pared by 6 bases and J by 4 bases, with 8 bases between. Germline CDR1 and CDR2: KGHSH and LQKENI. The CDR3 sequence is CASSHQADTQYF. The CDR3 DNA sequence: TGTGCCAGCTCCCACCAGGCAGATACGCAGTATTTT. Full variable domain (rest looked up from reference TRBV18 and TRBJ2-3): NAGVMQNPRHLVRRRGQEARLRCSPMKGHSHVYWYRQLPEEGLKFMVYLQKENIIDESGMPKERFSAEFPKEGPSILRIQQVVRGDSAAYFCASSHQADTQYFGPGTRLTVL.

The J gene is TRBJ2-1, the V gene TRBV7-2; 12 positions match TRBD2. V lost 2 bases, J lost 7 bases, and 6 bases stayed unmatched. CDR3 length: 16 residues. Germline V CDR1 and CDR2: SGHTA, FQGNSA. This chain's CDR3 is CASSLSGLAGINEQFF. The CDR3 coding sequence is TGTGCCAGCAGCTTATCGGGACTAGCGGGTATTAATGAGCAGTTCTTC.

The V gene is TRBV28, the J gene TRBJ1-1, with a tentative D call TRBD1 (5 bases). Trimming shortened V by 7 bases and J by 6 bases, and 12 bases separated the two germline ends. Germline V gives CDR1 MDHEN, CDR2 SYDVKM. CDR3 length: 12 amino acids. The CDR3 here is CASTHSTAEAFF. CDR3 DNA: TGTGCCAGCACTCATTCGACAGCTGAAGCTTTCTTT. Full variable domain (outside the CDR3, taken from reference TRBV28 and TRBJ1-1): DVKVTQSSRYLVKRTGEKVFLECVQDMDHENMFWYRQDPGLGLRLIYFSYDVKMKEKGDIPEGYSVSREKKERFSLILESASTNQTSMYLCASTHSTAEAFFGQGTRLTVV.

This rearrangement joins TRBV3-1 (or the pseudogene TRBV3-2) to TRBJ2-5, with 7 bases lining up with TRBD1. After removal of 3 bases from V and 0 bases from J, the junction contained 7 bases not matched to a gene. The CDR3 loop spans 16 amino acids. Germline V gene sequence: CDR1 LGHDT, CDR2 YNNKEL (reference sequence). The CDR3 loop is CASSQSPGQNQETQYF. CDR3 nucleotides: TGTGCCAGCAGCCAGTCCCCGGGACAGAACCAAGAGACCCAGTACTTC.

The chain employs TRBV3-1 (or the pseudogene TRBV3-2) and TRBJ2-1, with a weak D call TRBD2 (5 bases). Germline V gene lookup returns CDR1 LGHDT and CDR2 YNNKEL (reference sequence). The length of the CDR3 is 18 residues. Trimming shortened V by 1 base and J by 1 base, and 17 bases separated the two germline ends. In DNA form, the CDR3 reads TGTGCCAGCAGCCAAGGACGGGTCTCTAGGAGGTCCTACAATGAGCAGTTCTTC. This translates into CASSQGRVSRRSYNEQFF.

The rearrangement uses TRBV6-5 and TRBJ2-1; the match to TRBD2 covers 8 bases. This CDR3 has 15 residues. CDR1 MNHEY and CDR2 SVGAGI come from the germline V gene. J was trimmed by 2 bases and V by 6 bases; bases with no gene match: 6. The CDR3 DNA reads as TGTGCCAGCAGATCGCGGGGGGCCACCTACAATGAGCAGTTCTTC. Residues: CASRSRGATYNEQFF.

This clone came up a few times. The DNA of the CDR3 is TGTGCCAGTAGTCTCTCCGGTGCGGGGCGGGAGGAGCTGTTTTTT. Translation: CASSLSGAGREELFF. The rearrangement uses TRBV19 and TRBJ2-2; weak D call: TRBD2 (6 bases). Between the trimmed V and J ends, which lost 5 bases and 10 bases, there was a span of 20 bases. Per the germline V gene, CDR1 is LNHDA and CDR2 is SQIVND (reference sequence). The CDR3 runs 15 residues.

This rearrangement joins TRBV13 to TRBJ2-5, with 13 bases that match TRBD2. Per the germline V gene, CDR1 is PRHDT and CDR2 is FYEKMQ (reference sequence). The CDR3 is 16 amino acids. Trimming took 4 bases from V and 2 from J; bases not matched to a gene: 4. CDR3 amino acids: CASSYGLAGVQETQYF. In DNA form, the CDR3 reads TGTGCCAGCAGCTACGGACTAGCGGGGGTGCAAGAGACCCAGTACTTC.

The rearrangement joins TRBV20-1 to TRBJ2-1, with 10 bases lining up with TRBD2. J lost 2 bases, V lost 3 bases, and 7 bases had no gene match. The germline gives CDR1 DFQATT, CDR2 SNEGSKA (reference sequence). The CDR3 totals 16 residues. The CDR3 DNA sequence: TGCAGTGCTAGTCCCGCTAGCGGGGGACCCTACAATGAGCAGTTCTTC. This translates into CSASPASGGPYNEQFF.

The rearrangement uses TRBV3-1 (or the pseudogene TRBV3-2) and TRBJ2-7; no firm D call. V lost 6 bases to trimming and J lost 7 bases, with 16 bases between them. The CDR3 runs to 13 residues. The germline CDR1 and CDR2 sequences are LGHDT and YNNKEL (reference sequence). This CDR3 reads CASSPPRVGEQYF. CDR3 nucleotide sequence: TGTGCCAGCAGTCCTCCGCGCGTCGGGGAGCAGTACTTC.

The V call is TRBV11-1, the J call TRBJ2-7; D might be TRBD1 (6 bases). The germline V and J ends were trimmed by 2 bases and 2 bases, with 16 bases remaining between them. This CDR3 spans 16 amino acids. Germline CDR1 and CDR2: SGHAT and FQDESV (reference sequence). The CDR3 sequence: CASSLRGRGPPYEQYF. CDR3 sequence (DNA): TGTGCCAGCAGCTTAAGGGGCAGGGGCCCTCCCTACGAGCAGTACTTC.

In this sample, this clone turned up once. This rearrangement joins TRBV5-1 to TRBJ1-5, with 7 bases lining up with TRBD1. Unmatched junction bases numbered 5, after V lost 0 bases and J lost 5 bases. This CDR3 spans 15 amino acids. Germline V gives CDR1 SGHRS, CDR2 YFSETQ. The DNA for the CDR3 is TGCGCCAGCAGCTTGGCGGGACAGTCGGATCAGCCCCAGCATTTT. Protein product: CASSLAGQSDQPQHF.